This T cell receptor (beta chain) was recorded in a study of blood T cell repertoires in COVID-19 (TCRdb year 2020). About the study as a whole: The collaborator samples originated in the United States, Italy and Spain and spanned the acute and convalescent phases of COVID-19. The samples were drawn from the first 160 participants of the ongoing ImmuneRACE study and from 950 to 1,500 subjects provided by 6 global collaborators. A de-identified subject ID, COVID-19 status, age in years and sex were almost always included in the sample metadata. The prospective study material was composed of cDNA or gDNA derived from T cells, B-cell-depleted T cells, or PBMCs. The repertoires were made available in a free public database intended to serve as a resource for research on the immune response to SARS-CoV-2. Deeply sampled blood TCRbeta repertoires from subjects exposed to, actively infected with, or recovered from COVID-19 were included in the dataset. Where available, HLA class I and class II types were taken from metadata supplied by the sample provider and were not determined by assay-based typing. On the study overall, not on this receptor specifically: The quantity of clinical and demographic metadata differed by source and by participant and was supplied without curation.

In the prospective study, participants were about 18 to 89 years old, resided in about two dozen geographic areas of the United States, and were enrolled through a virtual design. In the prospective study, participants were assigned to cohorts based on the clinical history participants reported in a screening survey and a study questionnaire. Recovered participants in ImmuneRACE Cohort 3 were defined by two consecutive negative NP/OP PCR tests, clearance by a healthcare professional, or resolution of symptoms. Each participant in the prospective study had whole blood, serum and a nasopharyngeal or oropharyngeal swab collected by mobile phlebotomists. Additional blood draws and questionnaires over an approximately two-month period could optionally be provided by prospective study participants. Before DNA extraction, prospective study blood samples were shipped either frozen or at room temperature.

Worth noting for this clone: The antigen this receptor binds is unknown. Per-nucleotide qualities are absent, and no much larger clonotype sits a single base away.

The immunoSEQ Assay, a bias-controlled multiplex PCR, was used to amplify TCRbeta CDR3 regions from genomic DNA. As for how the authors treated the data: Within the assay, amplification of reference gene primers was used to estimate how many nucleated cells each sample contained. To quantify the absolute abundance of each unique TCRbeta CDR3 rearrangement, sequence reads were collapsed and filtered. For each sample, productive Simpson clonality was calculated by taking the square root of Simpson's diversity index across productive rearrangements. Imported from immuneACCESS, the table was reduced by TCRdb to in-frame sequences with V and J called. These copies leave out some clones; in studies compared against another copy, an unresolved V gene accounts for under half, and the cause of the remainder is not known. V and J calls plus clone size are reproduced from that table; the DNA served to infer D and trimming. The sample yields around 450,000 clones; around 91% were counted once. Of the sample, 0.6% falls within the top ten clones.

V and J are truncated by 3 bases and 0 bases respectively, leaving an intervening sequence of 9 bases. CDR1 and CDR2, looked up from the germline V gene, are SNHLY and FYNNEI. The CDR3 runs 14 residues from the cysteine to the phenylalanine. Only the CDR3 part of the read is kept: 42 bases, read in frame from the first base. This receptor was obtained from a man between 18 and 29 years old who had recovered from COVID-19. Sequencing was performed on PBMCs or T cells enriched from blood (not recorded which). Recombination linked TRBV2 to TRBJ2-7; the D gene lacks a confident call. In nucleotide form, the sequence is TGTGCCAGCAGTGAGCAGGTTAGCTCCTACGAGCAGTACTTC. Translated, this gives CASSEQVSSYEQYF.